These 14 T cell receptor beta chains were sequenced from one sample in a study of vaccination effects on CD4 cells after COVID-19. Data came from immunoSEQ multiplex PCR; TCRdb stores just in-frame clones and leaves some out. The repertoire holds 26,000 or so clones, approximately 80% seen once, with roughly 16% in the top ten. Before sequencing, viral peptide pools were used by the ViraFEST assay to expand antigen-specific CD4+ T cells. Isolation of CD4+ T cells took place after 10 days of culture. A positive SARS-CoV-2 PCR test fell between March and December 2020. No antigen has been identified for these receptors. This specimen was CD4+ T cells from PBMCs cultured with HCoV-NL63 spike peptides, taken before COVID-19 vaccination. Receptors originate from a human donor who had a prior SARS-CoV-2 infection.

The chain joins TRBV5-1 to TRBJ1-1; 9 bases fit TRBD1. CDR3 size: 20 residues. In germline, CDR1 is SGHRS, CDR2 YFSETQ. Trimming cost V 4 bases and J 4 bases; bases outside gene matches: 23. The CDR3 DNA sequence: TGCGCCAGCAGCCCCTGGACAGGGGTTGGGTTGAGTCTCCCCACCACTGAAGCTTTCTTT. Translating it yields CASSPWTGVGLSLPTTEAFF.

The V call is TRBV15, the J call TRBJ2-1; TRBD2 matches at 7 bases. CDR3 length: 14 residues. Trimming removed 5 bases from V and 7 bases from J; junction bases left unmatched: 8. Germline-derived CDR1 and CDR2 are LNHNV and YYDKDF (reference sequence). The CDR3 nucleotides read TGTGCCACCAGCCGATCGACTAGCACAAATGAGCAGTTCTTC. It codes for CATSRSTSTNEQFF. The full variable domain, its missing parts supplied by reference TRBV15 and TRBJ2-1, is DAMVIQNPRYQVTQFGKPVTLSCSQTLNHNVMYWYQQKSSQAPKLLFHYYDKDFNNEADTPDNFQSRRPNTSFCFLDIRSPGLGDTAMYLCATSRSTSTNEQFFGPGTRLTVL.

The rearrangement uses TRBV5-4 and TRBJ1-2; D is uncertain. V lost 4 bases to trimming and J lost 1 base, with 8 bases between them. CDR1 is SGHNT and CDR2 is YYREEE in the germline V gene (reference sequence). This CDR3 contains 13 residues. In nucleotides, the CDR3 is TGTGCCAGCAGCCCCCGCGATAACTATGGCTACACCTTC. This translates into CASSPRDNYGYTF.

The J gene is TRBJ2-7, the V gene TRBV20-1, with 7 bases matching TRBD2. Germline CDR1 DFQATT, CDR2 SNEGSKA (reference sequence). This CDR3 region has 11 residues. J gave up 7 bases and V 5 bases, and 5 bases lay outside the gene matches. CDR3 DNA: TGCAGTGCTCTTGGACTAGAGGAGCAGTACTTC. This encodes CSALGLEEQYF.

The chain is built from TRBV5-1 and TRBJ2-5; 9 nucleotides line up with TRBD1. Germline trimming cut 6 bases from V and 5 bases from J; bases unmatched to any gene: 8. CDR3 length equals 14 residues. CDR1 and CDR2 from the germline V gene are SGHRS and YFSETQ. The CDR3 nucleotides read TGCGCCAGCACCGGGACAGGGTATGATGAGACCCAGTACTTC. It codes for CASTGTGYDETQYF.

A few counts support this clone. This CDR3 reads CASSPSKGGTGDGGYTF. The CDR3 DNA is TGCGCCAGCAGCCCGAGCAAGGGGGGCACGGGGGACGGTGGCTACACCTTC. This sequence joins TRBV5-1 and TRBJ1-2, with D perhaps matching TRBD1 (6 bases). This CDR3 is built from 17 residues. CDR1 is SGHRS, CDR2 YFSETQ, per germline. Deletions cut 4 bases from V and 7 bases from J, with 26 bases between.

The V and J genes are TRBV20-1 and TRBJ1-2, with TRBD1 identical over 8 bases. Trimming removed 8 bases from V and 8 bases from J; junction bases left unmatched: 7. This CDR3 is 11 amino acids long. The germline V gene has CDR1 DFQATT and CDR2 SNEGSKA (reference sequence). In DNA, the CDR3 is TGCAGTCAGGGGGCAGTGGGGGGCTACACCTTC. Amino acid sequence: CSQGAVGGYTF.

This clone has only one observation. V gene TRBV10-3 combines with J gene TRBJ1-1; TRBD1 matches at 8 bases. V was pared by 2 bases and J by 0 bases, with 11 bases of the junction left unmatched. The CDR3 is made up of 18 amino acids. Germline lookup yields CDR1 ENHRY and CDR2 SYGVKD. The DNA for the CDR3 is TGTGCCATCAGTGAGGGGACAGGTAGCATCGCCTTGAACACTGAAGCTTTCTTT. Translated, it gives CAISEGTGSIALNTEAFF.

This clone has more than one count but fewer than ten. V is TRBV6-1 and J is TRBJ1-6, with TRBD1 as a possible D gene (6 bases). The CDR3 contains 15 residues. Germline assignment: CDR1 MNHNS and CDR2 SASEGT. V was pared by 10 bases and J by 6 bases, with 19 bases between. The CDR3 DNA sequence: TGTGCCACCCACGAACACAGGGAGTCTAATTCACCCCTCCACTTT. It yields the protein CATHEHRESNSPLHF.

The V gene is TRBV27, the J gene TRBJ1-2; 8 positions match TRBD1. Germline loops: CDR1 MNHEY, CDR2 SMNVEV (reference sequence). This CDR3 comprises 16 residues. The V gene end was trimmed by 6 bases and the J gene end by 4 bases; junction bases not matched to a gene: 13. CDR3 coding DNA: TGTGCCAGCAGCCCAGACAGGGGCCGACCCCTCTATGGCTACACCTTC. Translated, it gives CASSPDRGRPLYGYTF.

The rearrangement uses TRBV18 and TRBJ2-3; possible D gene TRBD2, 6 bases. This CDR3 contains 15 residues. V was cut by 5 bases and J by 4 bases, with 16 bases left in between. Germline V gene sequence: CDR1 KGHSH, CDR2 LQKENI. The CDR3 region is CASSLAVPGADTQYF. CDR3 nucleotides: TGTGCCAGCTCATTGGCAGTCCCGGGGGCAGATACGCAGTATTTT.

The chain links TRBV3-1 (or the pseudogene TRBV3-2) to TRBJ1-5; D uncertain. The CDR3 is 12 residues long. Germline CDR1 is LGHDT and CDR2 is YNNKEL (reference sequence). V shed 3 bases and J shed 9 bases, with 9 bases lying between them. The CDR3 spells CASSHALGPQHF. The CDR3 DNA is TGTGCCAGCAGCCATGCCCTCGGGCCCCAGCATTTT.

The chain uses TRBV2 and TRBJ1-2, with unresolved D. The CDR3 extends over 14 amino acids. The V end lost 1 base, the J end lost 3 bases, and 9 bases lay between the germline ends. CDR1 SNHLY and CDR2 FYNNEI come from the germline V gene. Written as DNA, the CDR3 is TGTGCCAGCAGTGAAGAAATGGTTTACTATGGCTACACCTTC. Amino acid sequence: CASSEEMVYYGYTF.

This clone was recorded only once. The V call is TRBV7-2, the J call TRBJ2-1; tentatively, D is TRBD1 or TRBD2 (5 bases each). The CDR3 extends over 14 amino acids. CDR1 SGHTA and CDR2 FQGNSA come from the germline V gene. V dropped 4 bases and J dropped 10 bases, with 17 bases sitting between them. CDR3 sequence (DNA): TGTGCCAGCAGCTCGTACCACGGGTGGGGGGAGCAGTTCTTC. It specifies CASSSYHGWGEQFF.